The source of this TCR beta chain is a study of glioma-infiltrating T cells after dendritic cell vaccination. Time point indicated: after dendritic cell vaccination, including at tumor progression/relapse. Sequencing used immunoSEQ multiplex PCR; TCRdb keeps in-frame clones, though not all of them. Among some 91,000 clones listed, roughly 77% were seen once. From germline, CDR1 is SQVTM and CDR2 ANQGSEA. The CDR3 totals 15 residues. V lost 6 bases, J lost 6 bases, and 10 bases stayed unmatched. This chain links TRBV29-1 with TRBJ2-3; 12 bases line up with TRBD2. The receptor was isolated from a human donor with glioblastoma. Sequences were derived from blood, sampled after dendritic cell vaccination. The CDR3 region is CSVARTSGDQDTQYF. DNA for the CDR3: TGCAGCGTCGCCCGGACTAGCGGGGATCAGGATACGCAGTATTTT.